This T cell receptor beta chain comes out of a study of blood T cell repertoires in COVID-19. Losses at the gene ends were 4 bases for V and 1 base for J; bases not matched to a gene: 12. This CDR3 contains 17 residues. The germline V gene encodes CDR1 SGHRS and CDR2 YFSETQ. As originally analysed: Quantification of nucleated cells was approximated via reference gene primer amplification. TCRdb keeps only in-frame clones here, not all; method: immunoSEQ multiplex PCR. The V and J calls and clone size come from that table; D and trimming were worked out from the DNA. The data hold about 160,000 clones, with 85% to 90% observed a single time. This clone has just one count.

Source material: peripheral blood. V usage is TRBV5-1 and J usage is TRBJ2-7; 9 nucleotides agree with TRBD1. This TCR derives from a woman aged 65 to 85 with COVID-19, enrolled during active disease. CDR3 bases: TGCGCCAGCAGCGCCTCCCCTGCCGGGACAGGGTCCTACGAGCAGTACTTC. Translation gives CASSASPAGTGSYEQYF. The full variable domain, with the rest looked up from reference TRBV5-1 and TRBJ2-7, is KAGVTQTPRYLIKTRGQQVTLSCSPISGHRSVSWYQQTPGQGLQFLFEYFSETQRNKGNFPGRFSGRQFSNSRSEMNVSTLELGDSALYLCASSASPAGTGSYEQYFGPGTRLTVT.